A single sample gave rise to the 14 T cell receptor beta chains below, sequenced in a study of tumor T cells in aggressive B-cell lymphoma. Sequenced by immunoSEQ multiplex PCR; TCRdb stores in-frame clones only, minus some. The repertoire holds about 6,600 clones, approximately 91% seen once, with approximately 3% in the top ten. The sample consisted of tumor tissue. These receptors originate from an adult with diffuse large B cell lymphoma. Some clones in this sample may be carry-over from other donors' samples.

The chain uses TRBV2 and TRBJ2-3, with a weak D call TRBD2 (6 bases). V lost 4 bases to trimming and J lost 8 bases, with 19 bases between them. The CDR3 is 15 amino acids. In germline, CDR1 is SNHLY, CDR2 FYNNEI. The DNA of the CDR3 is TGTGCCAGCAGTGCTACCGGGACTCTAGCATTTACGCAGTATTTT. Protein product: CASSATGTLAFTQYF. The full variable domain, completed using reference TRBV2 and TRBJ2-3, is EPEVTQTPSHQVTQMGQEVILRCVPISNHLYFYWYRQILGQKVEFLVSFYNNEISEKSEIFDDQFSVERPDGSNFTLKIRSTKLEDSAMYFCASSATGTLAFTQYFGPGTRLTVL.

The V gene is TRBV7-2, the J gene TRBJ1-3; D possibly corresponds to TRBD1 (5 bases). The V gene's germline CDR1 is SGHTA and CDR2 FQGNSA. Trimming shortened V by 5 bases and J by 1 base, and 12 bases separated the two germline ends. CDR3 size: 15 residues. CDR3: CASSRDSHSGNTIYF. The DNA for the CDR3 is TGTGCCAGCAGCCGCGACAGTCATTCTGGAAACACCATATATTTT.

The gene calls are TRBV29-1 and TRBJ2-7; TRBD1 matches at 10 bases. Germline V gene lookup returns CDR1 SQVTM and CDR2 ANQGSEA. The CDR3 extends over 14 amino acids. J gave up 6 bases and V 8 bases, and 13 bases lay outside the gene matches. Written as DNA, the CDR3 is TGCAGCCCATCGACCGGGACAGGGGTCCGCGAGCAGTACTTC. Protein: CSPSTGTGVREQYF.

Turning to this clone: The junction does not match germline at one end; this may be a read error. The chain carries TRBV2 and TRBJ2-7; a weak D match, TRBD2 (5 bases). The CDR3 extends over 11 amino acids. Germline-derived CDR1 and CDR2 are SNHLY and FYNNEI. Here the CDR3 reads CASSQSWTLDF. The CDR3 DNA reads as TGTGCCAGCAGCCAGAGCTGGACTTTGGACTTC.

This CDR3 is CAISPGTGEGGIQYF. In nucleotides, the CDR3 is TGTGCCATCAGTCCCGGGACAGGGGAAGGGGGCATTCAGTACTTC. This chain joins TRBV10-3 and TRBJ2-4; 10 bases are shared with TRBD1. Trimming removed 5 bases from V and 9 bases from J; junction bases left unmatched: 10. CDR1 and CDR2 from the germline V gene are ENHRY and SYGVKD. CDR3 length equals 15 residues.

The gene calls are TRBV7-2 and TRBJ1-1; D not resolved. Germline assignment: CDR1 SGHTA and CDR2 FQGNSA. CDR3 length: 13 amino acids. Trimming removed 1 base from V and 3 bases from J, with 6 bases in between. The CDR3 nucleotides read TGTGCCAGCAGCTTAGGCAGATACACTGAAGCTTTCTTT. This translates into CASSLGRYTEAFF.

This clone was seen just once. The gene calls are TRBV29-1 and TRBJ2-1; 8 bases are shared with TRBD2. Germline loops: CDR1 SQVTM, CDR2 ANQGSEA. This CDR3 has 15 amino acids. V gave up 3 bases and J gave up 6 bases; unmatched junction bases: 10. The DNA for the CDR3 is TGCAGCGTTGATGAGCGGGAGCCCTGGTCCAATGAGCAGTTCTTC. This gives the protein CSVDEREPWSNEQFF.

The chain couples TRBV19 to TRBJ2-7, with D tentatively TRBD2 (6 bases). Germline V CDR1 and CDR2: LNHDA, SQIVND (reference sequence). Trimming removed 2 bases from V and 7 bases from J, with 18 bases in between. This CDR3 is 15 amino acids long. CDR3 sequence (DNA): TGTGCCAGTAGTATAAGCGGGTCCTTCCTAGGGGAGCAGTACTTC. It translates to CASSISGSFLGEQYF. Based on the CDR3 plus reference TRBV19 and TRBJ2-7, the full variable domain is DGGITQSPKYLFRKEGQNVTLSCEQNLNHDAMYWYRQDPGQGLRLIYYSQIVNDFQKGDIAEGYSVSREKKESFPLTVTSAQKNPTAFYLCASSISGSFLGEQYFGPGTRLTVT.

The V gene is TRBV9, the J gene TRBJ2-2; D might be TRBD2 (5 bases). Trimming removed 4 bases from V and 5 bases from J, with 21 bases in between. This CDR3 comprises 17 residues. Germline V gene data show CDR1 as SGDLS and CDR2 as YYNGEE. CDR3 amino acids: CASSPYEGSVPTGELFF. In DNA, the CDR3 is TGTGCCAGCAGCCCCTACGAAGGGAGCGTCCCGACCGGGGAGCTGTTTTTT.

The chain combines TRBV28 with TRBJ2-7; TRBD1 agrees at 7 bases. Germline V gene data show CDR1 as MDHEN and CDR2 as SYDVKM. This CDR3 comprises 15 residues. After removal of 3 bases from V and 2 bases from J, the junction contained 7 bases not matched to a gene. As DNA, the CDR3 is TGTGCCAGCAGTTTTCCGGGACAGTTAACCTACGAGCAGTACTTC. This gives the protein CASSFPGQLTYEQYF.

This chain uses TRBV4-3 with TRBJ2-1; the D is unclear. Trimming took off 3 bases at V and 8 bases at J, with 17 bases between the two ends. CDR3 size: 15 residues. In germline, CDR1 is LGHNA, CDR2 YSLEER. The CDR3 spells CASSHPEDAIDEQFF. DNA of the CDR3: TGCGCCAGCAGCCACCCCGAGGATGCAATAGATGAGCAGTTCTTC.

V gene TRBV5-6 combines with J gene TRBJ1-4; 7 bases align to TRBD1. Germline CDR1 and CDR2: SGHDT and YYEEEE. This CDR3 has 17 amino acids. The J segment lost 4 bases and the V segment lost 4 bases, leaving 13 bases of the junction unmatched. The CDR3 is CASSPFDGQAFNEKLFF. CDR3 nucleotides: TGTGCCAGCAGCCCTTTCGACGGACAGGCGTTTAATGAAAAACTGTTTTTT.

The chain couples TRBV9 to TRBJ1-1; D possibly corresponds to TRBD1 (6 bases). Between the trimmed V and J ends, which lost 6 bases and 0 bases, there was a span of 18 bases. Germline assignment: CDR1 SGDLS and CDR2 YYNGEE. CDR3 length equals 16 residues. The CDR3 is CASTPRGTGLNTEAFF. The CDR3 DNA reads TGTGCCAGCACCCCACGGGGAACAGGGCTGAACACTGAAGCTTTCTTT.

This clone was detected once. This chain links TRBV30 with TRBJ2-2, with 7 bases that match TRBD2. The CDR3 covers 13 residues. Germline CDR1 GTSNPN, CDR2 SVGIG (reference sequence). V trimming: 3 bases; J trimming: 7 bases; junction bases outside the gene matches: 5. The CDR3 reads CAWRAGLGGELFF. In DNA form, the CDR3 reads TGTGCCTGGAGAGCGGGGTTGGGCGGGGAGCTGTTTTTT.